This T cell receptor beta chain was identified during a study of cytomegalovirus exposure and HLA in healthy donors. Broader study findings: A missense variant in DCLRE1C was later tied to TCR beta V- and J-gene trimming. Later, an analysis showed that TCR beta chains associated with HLA were more clonally expanded than others that were equally common.

At the time of sampling, donors were nominally healthy, though unrecorded immune exposures were likely. PCR employed 60 Vbeta and 13 Jbeta primers. Sequencing was performed with immunoSEQ multiplex PCR; in TCRdb, only in-frame clones are kept and a portion is missing. The data contain roughly 140,000 clones, roughly 65% of them singletons. As regards this clone: Its antigen is currently unknown.

The sequencing input was PBMCs. This receptor was taken from a man in his 60s in good health and CMV-seronegative.

CDR3 DNA sequence: TGCGCCAGCAGCTTGATCCCCATTCGGGGCTCTGGAAACACCATATATTTT. This encodes CASSLIPIRGSGNTIYF. V gene TRBV5-1 combines with J gene TRBJ1-3, with unresolved D. The ends were cut back, 1 base at V and 0 bases at J, with 14 bases in the middle. Germline CDR1 and CDR2: SGHRS and YFSETQ. The CDR3 has 17 residues.